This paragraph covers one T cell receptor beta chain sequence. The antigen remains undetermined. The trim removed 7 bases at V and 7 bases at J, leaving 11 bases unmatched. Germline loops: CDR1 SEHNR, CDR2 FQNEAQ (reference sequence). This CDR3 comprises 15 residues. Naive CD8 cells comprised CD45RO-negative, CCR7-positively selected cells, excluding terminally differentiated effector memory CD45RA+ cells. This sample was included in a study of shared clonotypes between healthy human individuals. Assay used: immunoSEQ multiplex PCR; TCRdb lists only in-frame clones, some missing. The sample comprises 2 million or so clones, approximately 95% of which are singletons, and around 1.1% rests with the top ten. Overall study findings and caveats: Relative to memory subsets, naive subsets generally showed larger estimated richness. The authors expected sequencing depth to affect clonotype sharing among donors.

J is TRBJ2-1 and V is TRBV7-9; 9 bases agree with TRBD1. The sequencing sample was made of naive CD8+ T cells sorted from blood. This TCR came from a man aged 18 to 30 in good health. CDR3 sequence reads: CASNPGTGRLNEQFF. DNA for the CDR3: TGTGCCAGCAACCCCGGGACAGGGCGACTAAATGAGCAGTTCTTC.